This T cell receptor beta chain was captured by sequencing in a study of STAT5B mutations in CD4+ large granular lymphocyte leukemia. General study results and limits: Higher CD4+ than CD8+ T-LGLL clonality might reflect small sample size. Roughly 27% of private leukemic clonotypes occurred rarely in other patients' non-leukemic repertoires. Top patient clones used TRBV06 genes more often: 8/27 versus 2/35 in controls.

This clone came up a few times. No antigen is known for it. This was a survey-level run. This table comes from immunoSEQ multiplex PCR, and its TCRdb copy is limited to in-frame clones, with some not included. The sample yields about 40,000 clones, roughly 80% seen once. V gave up 5 bases and J gave up 2 bases, with 13 bases separating them. Germline lookup yields CDR1 GTSNPN and CDR2 SVGIG (reference sequence). CDR3 length: 13 amino acids. Source material: CD4+ T cells from blood buffy coats. The sequence was collected from a human donor in good health. The rearrangement uses TRBV30 and TRBJ2-7, with a tentative D call TRBD1 (5 bases). Here the CDR3 DNA reads TGTGCCTGGGACCTGGACAATACCTACGAGCAGTACTTC. Protein product: CAWDLDNTYEQYF.